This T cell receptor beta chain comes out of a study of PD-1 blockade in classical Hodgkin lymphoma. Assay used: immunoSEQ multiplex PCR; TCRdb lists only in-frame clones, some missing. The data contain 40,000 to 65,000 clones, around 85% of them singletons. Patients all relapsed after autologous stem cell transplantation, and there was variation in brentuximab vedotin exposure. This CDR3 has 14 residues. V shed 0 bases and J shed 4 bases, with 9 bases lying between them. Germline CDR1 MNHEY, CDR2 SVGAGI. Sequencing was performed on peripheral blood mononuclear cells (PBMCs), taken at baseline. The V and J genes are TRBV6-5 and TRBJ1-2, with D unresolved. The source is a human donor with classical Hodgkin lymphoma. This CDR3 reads CASSYSSYRYGYTF. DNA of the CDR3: TGTGCCAGCAGTTACTCTAGTTACCGCTATGGCTACACCTTC.